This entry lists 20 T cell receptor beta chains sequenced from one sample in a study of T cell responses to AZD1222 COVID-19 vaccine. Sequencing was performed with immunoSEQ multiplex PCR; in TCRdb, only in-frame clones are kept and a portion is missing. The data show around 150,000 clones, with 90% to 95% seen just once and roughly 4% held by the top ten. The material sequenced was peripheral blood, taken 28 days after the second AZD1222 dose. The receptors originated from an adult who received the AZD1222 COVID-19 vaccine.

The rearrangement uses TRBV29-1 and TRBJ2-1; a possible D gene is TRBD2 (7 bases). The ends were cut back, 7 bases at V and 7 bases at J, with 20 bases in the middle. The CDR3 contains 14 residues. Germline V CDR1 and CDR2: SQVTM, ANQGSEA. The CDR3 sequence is CSANGGQGINEQFF. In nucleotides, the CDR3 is TGCAGCGCCAACGGGGGGCAGGGGATAAATGAGCAGTTCTTC.

Here the CDR3 reads CASSQYTGPAVTEAFF. CDR3 in DNA: TGTGCCAGCAGCCAGTATACAGGCCCTGCGGTCACTGAAGCTTTCTTT. The V call is TRBV7-2, the J call TRBJ1-1, with a weak D call TRBD1 (5 bases). Germline V lookup: CDR1 SGHTA, CDR2 FQGNSA. V lost 5 bases to trimming and J lost 4 bases, with 20 bases between them. This CDR3 is 16 amino acids long.

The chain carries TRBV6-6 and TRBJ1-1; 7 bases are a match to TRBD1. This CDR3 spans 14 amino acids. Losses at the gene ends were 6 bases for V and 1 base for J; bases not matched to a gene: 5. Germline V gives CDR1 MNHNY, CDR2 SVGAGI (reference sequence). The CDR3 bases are TGTGCCAGCAGGGACCGGACAGGGAACACTGAAGCTTTCTTT. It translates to CASRDRTGNTEAFF.

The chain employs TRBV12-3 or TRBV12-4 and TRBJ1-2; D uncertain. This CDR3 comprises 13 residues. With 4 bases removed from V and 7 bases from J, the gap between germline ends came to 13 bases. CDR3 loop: CASSSGPSGGYTF. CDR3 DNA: TGTGCCAGCAGTTCCGGGCCATCGGGTGGCTACACCTTC.

CDR3 coding DNA: TGTGCCAGCAGTTCCGGACAGGGGGGATTGGAAATTGAAGCTTTCTTT. It is translated as CASSSGQGGLEIEAFF. The V call is TRBV5-4, the J call TRBJ1-1, with TRBD1 identical over 10 bases. The CDR3 loop spans 16 amino acids. CDR1 and CDR2 from the germline V gene are SGHNT and YYREEE (reference sequence). Trimming at V came to 5 bases and at J to 7 bases, leaving 14 bases not matched to a gene.

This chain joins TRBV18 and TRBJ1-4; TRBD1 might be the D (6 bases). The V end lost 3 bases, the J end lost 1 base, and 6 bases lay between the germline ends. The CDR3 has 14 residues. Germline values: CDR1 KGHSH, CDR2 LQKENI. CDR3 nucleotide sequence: TGTGCCAGCTCACCGGACAGAACTAATGAAAAACTGTTTTTT. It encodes CASSPDRTNEKLFF.

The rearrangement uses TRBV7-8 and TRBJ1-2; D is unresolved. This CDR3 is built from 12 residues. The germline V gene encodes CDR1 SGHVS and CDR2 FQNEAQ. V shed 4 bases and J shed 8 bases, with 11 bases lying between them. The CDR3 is CASSSPHLGYTF. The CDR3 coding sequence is TGTGCCAGCAGCTCGCCGCATCTGGGCTACACCTTC.

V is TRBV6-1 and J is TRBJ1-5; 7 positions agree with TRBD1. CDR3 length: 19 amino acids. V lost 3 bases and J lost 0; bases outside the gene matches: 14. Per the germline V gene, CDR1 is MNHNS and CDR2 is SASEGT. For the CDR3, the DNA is TGTGCCAGCAGTGATGGGACAGTCTATACGTTGTATAGCAATCAGCCCCAGCATTTT. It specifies CASSDGTVYTLYSNQPQHF.

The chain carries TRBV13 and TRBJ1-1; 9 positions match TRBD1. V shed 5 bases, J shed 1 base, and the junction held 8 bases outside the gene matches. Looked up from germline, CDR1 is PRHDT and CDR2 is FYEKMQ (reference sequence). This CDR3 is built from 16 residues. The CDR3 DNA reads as TGTGCCAGCAGCCCAGAAGAGACAGGGGGGAACACTGAAGCTTTCTTT. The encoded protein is CASSPEETGGNTEAFF.

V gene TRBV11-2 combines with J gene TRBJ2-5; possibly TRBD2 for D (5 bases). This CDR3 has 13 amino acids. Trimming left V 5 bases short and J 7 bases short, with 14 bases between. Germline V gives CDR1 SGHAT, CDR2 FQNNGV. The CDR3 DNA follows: TGTGCCAGCAGCCCCCCCCCGAGCGGGACCCAGTACTTC. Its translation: CASSPPPSGTQYF.

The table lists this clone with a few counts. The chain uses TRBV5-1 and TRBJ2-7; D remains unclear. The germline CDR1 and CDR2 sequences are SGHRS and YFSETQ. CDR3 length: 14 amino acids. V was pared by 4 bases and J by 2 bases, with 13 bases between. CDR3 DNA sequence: TGCGCCAGCAGCCCCAAGGTCCAGGCCTACGAGCAGTACTTC. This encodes CASSPKVQAYEQYF.

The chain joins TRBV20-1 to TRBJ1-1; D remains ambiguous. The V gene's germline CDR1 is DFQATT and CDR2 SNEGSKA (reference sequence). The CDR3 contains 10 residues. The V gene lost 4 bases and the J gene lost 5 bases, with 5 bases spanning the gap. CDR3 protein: CSAKGTEAFF. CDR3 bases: TGCAGTGCTAAAGGAACTGAAGCTTTCTTT.

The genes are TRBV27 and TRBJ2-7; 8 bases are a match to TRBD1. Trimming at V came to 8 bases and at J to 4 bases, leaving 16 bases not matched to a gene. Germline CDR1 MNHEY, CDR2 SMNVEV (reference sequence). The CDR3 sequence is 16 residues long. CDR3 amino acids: CASSYLPGGGRYEQYF. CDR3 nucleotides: TGTGCCAGCTCTTACCTGCCAGGGGGCGGCAGGTACGAGCAGTACTTC.

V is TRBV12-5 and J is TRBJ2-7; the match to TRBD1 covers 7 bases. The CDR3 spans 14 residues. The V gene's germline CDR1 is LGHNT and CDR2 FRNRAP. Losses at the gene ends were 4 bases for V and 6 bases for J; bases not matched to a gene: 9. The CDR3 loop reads CASGWKQGSIEQYF. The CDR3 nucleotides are TGTGCTAGTGGTTGGAAACAGGGGTCGATCGAGCAGTACTTC. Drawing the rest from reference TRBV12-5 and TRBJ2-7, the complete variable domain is DARVTQTPRHKVTEMGQEVTMRCQPILGHNTVFWYRQTMMQGLELLAYFRNRAPLDDSGMPKDRFSAEMPDATLATLKIQPSEPRDSAVYFCASGWKQGSIEQYFGPGTRLTVT.

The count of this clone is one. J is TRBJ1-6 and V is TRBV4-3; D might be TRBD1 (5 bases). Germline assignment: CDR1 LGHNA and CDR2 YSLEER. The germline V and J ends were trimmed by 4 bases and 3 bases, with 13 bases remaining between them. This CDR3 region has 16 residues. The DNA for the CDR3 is TGCGCCAGCAGCCCGACAGTCACCCTCTATAATTCACCCCTCCACTTT. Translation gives CASSPTVTLYNSPLHF.

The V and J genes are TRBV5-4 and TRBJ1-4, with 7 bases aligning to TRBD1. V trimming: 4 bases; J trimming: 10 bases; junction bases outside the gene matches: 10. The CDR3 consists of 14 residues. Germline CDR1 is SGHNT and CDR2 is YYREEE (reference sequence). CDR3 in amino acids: CASSPTGTDRKLFF. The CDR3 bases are TGTGCCAGCAGCCCGACCGGGACAGATCGAAAACTGTTTTTT. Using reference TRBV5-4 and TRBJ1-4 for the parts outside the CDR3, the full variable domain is ETGVTQSPTHLIKTRGQQVTLRCSSQSGHNTVSWYQQALGQGPQFIFQYYREEENGRGNFPPRFSGLQFPNYSSELNVNALELDDSALYLCASSPTGTDRKLFFGSGTQLSVL.

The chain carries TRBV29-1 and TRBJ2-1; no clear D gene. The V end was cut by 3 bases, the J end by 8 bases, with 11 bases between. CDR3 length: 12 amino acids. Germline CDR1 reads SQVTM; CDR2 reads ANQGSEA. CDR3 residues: CSVEIRIDEQFF. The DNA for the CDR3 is TGCAGCGTTGAGATACGGATCGATGAGCAGTTCTTC.

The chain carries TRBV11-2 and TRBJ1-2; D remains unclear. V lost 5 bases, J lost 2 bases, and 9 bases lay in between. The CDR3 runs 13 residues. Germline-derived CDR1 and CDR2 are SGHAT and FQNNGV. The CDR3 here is CASSPSKNYGYTF. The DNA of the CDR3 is TGTGCCAGCAGCCCAAGTAAGAACTATGGCTACACCTTC.

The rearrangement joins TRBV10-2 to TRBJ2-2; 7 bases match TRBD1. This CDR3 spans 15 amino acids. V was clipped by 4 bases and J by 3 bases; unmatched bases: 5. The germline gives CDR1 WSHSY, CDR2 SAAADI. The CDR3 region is CASSGQGRDTGELFF. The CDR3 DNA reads TGCGCCAGCAGTGGACAGGGCCGGGACACCGGGGAGCTGTTTTTT.

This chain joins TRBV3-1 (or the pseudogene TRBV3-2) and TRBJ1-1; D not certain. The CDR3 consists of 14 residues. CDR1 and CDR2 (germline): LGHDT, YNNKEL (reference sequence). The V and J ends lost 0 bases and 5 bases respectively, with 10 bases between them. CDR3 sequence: CASSQDLGGTEAFF. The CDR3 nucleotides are TGTGCCAGCAGCCAAGATTTGGGCGGGACTGAAGCTTTCTTT.